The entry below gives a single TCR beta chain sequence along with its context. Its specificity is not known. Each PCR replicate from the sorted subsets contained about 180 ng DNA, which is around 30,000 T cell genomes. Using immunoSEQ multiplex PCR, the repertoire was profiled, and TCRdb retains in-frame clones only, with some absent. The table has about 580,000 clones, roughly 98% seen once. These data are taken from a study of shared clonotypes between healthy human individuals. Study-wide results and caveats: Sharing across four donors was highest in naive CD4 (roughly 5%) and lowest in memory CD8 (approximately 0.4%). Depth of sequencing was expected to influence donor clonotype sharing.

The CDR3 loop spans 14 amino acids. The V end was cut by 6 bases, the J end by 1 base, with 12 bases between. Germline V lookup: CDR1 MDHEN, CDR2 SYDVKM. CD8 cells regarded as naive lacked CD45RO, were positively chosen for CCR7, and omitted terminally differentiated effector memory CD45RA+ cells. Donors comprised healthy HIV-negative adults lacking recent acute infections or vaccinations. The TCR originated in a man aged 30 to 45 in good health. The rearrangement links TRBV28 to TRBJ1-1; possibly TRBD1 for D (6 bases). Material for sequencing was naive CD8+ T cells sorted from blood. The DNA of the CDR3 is TGTGCCAGCAGAACGGGACAAACGAACACTGAAGCTTTCTTT. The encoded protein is CASRTGQTNTEAFF. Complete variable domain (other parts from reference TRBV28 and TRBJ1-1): DVKVTQSSRYLVKRTGEKVFLECVQDMDHENMFWYRQDPGLGLRLIYFSYDVKMKEKGDIPEGYSVSREKKERFSLILESASTNQTSMYLCASRTGQTNTEAFFGQGTRLTVV.